This entry lists 23 T cell receptor beta chains sequenced from one sample in a study of PD-L1 blockade in urothelial cancer. As for time point: pretreatment peripheral blood. Sequencing used immunoSEQ multiplex PCR; TCRdb keeps in-frame clones, though not all of them. The table shows 85,000 to 90,000 clones, with roughly 90% occurring only once. Sequenced here: PBMCs, sampled around atezolizumab (anti-PD-L1) treatment. These receptors came from a woman over 75 with urothelial cancer.

The chain combines TRBV27 with TRBJ2-2; TRBD2 is a possible D gene (6 bases). The V end lost 8 bases, the J end lost 2 bases, and 21 bases lay between the germline ends. Germline V gene sequence: CDR1 MNHEY, CDR2 SMNVEV (reference sequence). This CDR3 is 17 amino acids long. This CDR3 is CASRREIVGHNTGELFF. For the CDR3, the DNA is TGTGCCAGCCGTCGGGAGATTGTTGGGCACAACACCGGGGAGCTGTTTTTT.

The chain recombines TRBV19 with TRBJ1-2, with 9 bases fitting TRBD1. CDR1 and CDR2 from the germline V gene are LNHDA and SQIVND (reference sequence). This CDR3 is built from 15 residues. V was pared by 7 bases and J by 2 bases, with 8 bases of the junction left unmatched. The CDR3 spells CASNLSGQGNYGYTF. As DNA, the CDR3 is TGTGCCAGTAATTTAAGCGGACAGGGGAACTATGGCTACACCTTC.

The rearrangement joins TRBV7-9 to TRBJ2-3; possibly TRBD1 for D (6 bases). V dropped 2 bases and J dropped 3 bases, with 6 bases sitting between them. In germline, CDR1 is SEHNR, CDR2 FQNEAQ (reference sequence). The CDR3 runs to 13 residues. The CDR3 loop is CASSLQGTDTQYF. The CDR3, as DNA: TGTGCCAGCAGCTTACAGGGGACAGATACGCAGTATTTT.

This CDR3 is CASSESGGFSGNTIYF. DNA of the CDR3: TGTGCCAGCAGTGAGAGTGGGGGGTTCTCTGGAAACACCATATATTTT. V usage is TRBV6-1 and J usage is TRBJ1-3; a possible D gene is TRBD1 (5 bases). There are 16 residues in the CDR3. V lost 3 bases and J lost 0, with 12 bases in between. Germline V gives CDR1 MNHNS, CDR2 SASEGT.

This chain links TRBV11-2 with TRBJ2-7; tentatively, D is TRBD1 (6 bases). This CDR3 spans 12 amino acids. The ends were cut back, 5 bases at V and 3 bases at J, with 8 bases in the middle. CDR1 is SGHAT, CDR2 FQNNGV, per germline. The CDR3: CASSSRGYEQYF. Written as DNA, the CDR3 is TGTGCCAGCAGCAGCAGGGGCTACGAGCAGTACTTC.

The V and J genes are TRBV7-8 and TRBJ2-5, with D maybe TRBD1 (5 bases). Looked up from germline, CDR1 is SGHVS and CDR2 is FQNEAQ. V was clipped by 5 bases and J by 9 bases, with 19 bases between them. The CDR3 totals 14 residues. CDR3 sequence reads: CASSRGPTGFAQYF. The CDR3 DNA reads TGTGCCAGCAGCAGAGGTCCCACAGGTTTTGCCCAGTACTTC.

The genes are TRBV19 and TRBJ1-1; no clear D gene. The V and J ends lost 3 bases and 1 base respectively, with 12 bases between them. This CDR3 has 15 residues. CDR1 and CDR2 (germline): LNHDA, SQIVND (reference sequence). DNA for the CDR3: TGTGCCAGTAGTATCCACAGACCGTGGAACACTGAAGCTTTCTTT. Amino acid sequence: CASSIHRPWNTEAFF.

The gene calls are TRBV7-9 and TRBJ2-3; 8 bases are shared with TRBD2. J gave up 3 bases and V 4 bases, and 18 bases lay outside the gene matches. The CDR3 extends over 19 amino acids. Germline CDR1 reads SEHNR; CDR2 reads FQNEAQ (reference sequence). This CDR3 reads CASSSLVGKAGVGTDTQYF. CDR3 bases: TGTGCCAGCAGCTCTTTGGTGGGGAAAGCGGGAGTGGGAACAGATACGCAGTATTTT. Full variable domain (outside the CDR3, taken from reference TRBV7-9 and TRBJ2-3): DTGVSQNPRHKITKRGQNVTFRCDPISEHNRLYWYRQTLGQGPEFLTYFQNEAQLEKSRLLSDRFSAERPKGSFSTLEIQRTEQGDSAMYLCASSSLVGKAGVGTDTQYFGPGTRLTVL.

CDR3 sequence reads: CASSLRGADPYEQYF. The DNA for the CDR3 is TGCGCCAGCAGCTTGAGGGGCGCCGACCCCTACGAGCAGTACTTC. This chain links TRBV5-1 with TRBJ2-7; possible D gene TRBD1, 5 bases. This CDR3 comprises 15 residues. Between the trimmed V and J ends, which lost 1 base and 2 bases, there was a span of 13 bases. Germline CDR1 is SGHRS and CDR2 is YFSETQ.

J is TRBJ2-1 and V is TRBV27; 11 positions match TRBD2. Per germline, CDR1 MNHEY and CDR2 SMNVEV (reference sequence). This CDR3 region has 18 residues. Trimming took 2 bases from V and 0 from J; bases not matched to a gene: 6. The CDR3 DNA sequence: TGTGCCAGCAGTTTAGCTCTAGCGGGAGGCAACTCCTACAATGAGCAGTTCTTC. This translates into CASSLALAGGNSYNEQFF.

The rearrangement joins TRBV9 to TRBJ1-3, with TRBD1 matching over 9 bases. CDR1 and CDR2 (germline): SGDLS, YYNGEE. CDR3 size: 15 residues. V gave up 2 bases and J gave up 2 bases; unmatched junction bases: 2. The CDR3 spells CASSVRQGAGNTIYF. For the CDR3, the DNA is TGTGCCAGCAGCGTCCGACAGGGGGCTGGAAACACCATATATTTT.

The genes are TRBV5-4 and TRBJ2-3, with D possibly being TRBD2 (5 bases). The CDR3 consists of 16 residues. The V gene lost 0 bases and the J gene lost 4 bases, with 15 bases spanning the gap. Germline CDR1 is SGHNT and CDR2 is YYREEE (reference sequence). CDR3 in amino acids: CASSLADGSPADTQYF. CDR3 nucleotide sequence: TGTGCCAGCAGCTTGGCTGATGGGAGTCCCGCAGATACGCAGTATTTT.

This clone occurred once. The chain combines TRBV5-1 with TRBJ1-2; 7 nucleotides line up with TRBD1. The CDR3 runs 15 residues. After removal of 5 bases from V and 4 bases from J, the junction contained 11 bases not matched to a gene. Germline V CDR1 and CDR2: SGHRS, YFSETQ. CDR3 nucleotide sequence: TGCGCCAGCAGAGGGGGCGAGGGGAGCACCTATGGCTACACCTTC. Protein product: CASRGGEGSTYGYTF.

The rearrangement links TRBV5-1 to TRBJ2-7; D is perhaps TRBD1 (6 bases). The CDR3 contains 13 residues. Germline loops: CDR1 SGHRS, CDR2 YFSETQ. The V and J ends lost 3 bases and 4 bases respectively, with 11 bases between them. The chain's CDR3 is CASSSRRGYEQYF. In nucleotides, the CDR3 is TGCGCCAGCAGCTCCCGCAGGGGTTACGAGCAGTACTTC.

This clone was seen only once. The chain has TRBV11-3 and TRBJ2-1, with 8 bases identical to TRBD2. The germline V gene encodes CDR1 SGHNT and CDR2 YENEEA. The J segment lost 6 bases and the V segment lost 6 bases, leaving 10 bases of the junction unmatched. The length of the CDR3 is 15 residues. The DNA for the CDR3 is TGTGCCAGCAGTCCTACTAGCGGTTATACCAATGAGCAGTTCTTC. Its protein is CASSPTSGYTNEQFF.

The V gene is TRBV4-2, the J gene TRBJ2-1, with no clear D. Trimming left V 0 bases short and J 10 bases short, with 10 bases between. Germline V CDR1 and CDR2: LGHNA, YNFKEQ. The CDR3 length is 13 residues. DNA for the CDR3: TGTGCCAGCAGCCAAGATTTCGCGGCAGAGCAGTTCTTC. Translating it yields CASSQDFAAEQFF.

The rearrangement links TRBV14 to TRBJ2-7; 10 bases agree with TRBD1. The CDR3 sequence is 14 residues long. Germline CDR1 reads SGHDN; CDR2 reads FVKESK. J lost 6 bases, V lost 7 bases, and 9 bases had no gene match. The CDR3 loop reads CASTKDRGVGEQYF. The DNA for the CDR3 is TGTGCCAGCACAAAGGACAGGGGGGTAGGCGAGCAGTACTTC.

This clone appeared a single time. This chain connects TRBV28 to TRBJ1-2; D is ambiguous. Germline V gene data show CDR1 as MDHEN and CDR2 as SYDVKM. V lost 2 bases and J 5 bases, leaving 15 bases between the germline ends. The CDR3 covers 15 residues. The CDR3 bases are TGTGCCAGCAGTTTAGGTAACCCAACCACTTATGGCTACACCTTC. It yields the protein CASSLGNPTTYGYTF.

In this sample, this clone turned up once. The DNA for the CDR3 is TGTGCCTGGAGTGGGACAGAAAAGCTCTACGAGCAGTACTTC. Translated, it gives CAWSGTEKLYEQYF. The chain uses TRBV30 and TRBJ2-7, with a possible D match to TRBD1 (6 bases). V lost 1 base, J lost 3 bases, and 13 bases lay in between. The CDR3 runs 14 residues. Germline V gene lookup returns CDR1 GTSNPN and CDR2 SVGIG (reference sequence).

The rearrangement uses TRBV27 and TRBJ1-5; D is ambiguous. CDR3 length: 16 residues. CDR1 and CDR2 from the germline V gene are MNHEY and SMNVEV (reference sequence). V lost 5 bases, J lost 1 base, and 15 bases lay in between. CDR3 loop: CASSQDGWRSNQPQHF. The DNA for the CDR3 is TGTGCCAGCAGTCAGGACGGGTGGAGGAGCAATCAGCCCCAGCATTTT.

This clone has a handful of counts. V gene TRBV19 combines with J gene TRBJ1-5; 8 positions agree with TRBD1. Germline lookup yields CDR1 LNHDA and CDR2 SQIVND (reference sequence). The junction had 8 bases not matched to a gene; V was cut back by 7 bases and J by 3 bases. The CDR3 extends over 15 amino acids. The CDR3: CASIRDRGSNQPQHF. The CDR3 DNA follows: TGTGCCAGTATAAGAGACAGGGGTTCCAATCAGCCCCAGCATTTT.

This clone has only one observation. The gene calls are TRBV28 and TRBJ2-2; D is undetermined. Between the trimmed V and J ends, which lost 6 bases and 0 bases, there was a span of 8 bases. This CDR3 is 14 amino acids long. Germline loops: CDR1 MDHEN, CDR2 SYDVKM. The CDR3 nucleotides read TGTGCCAGCAGGACAACCGCGAACACCGGGGAGCTGTTTTTT. Translation: CASRTTANTGELFF.

The V and J genes are TRBV5-6 and TRBJ2-5, with a tentative D call TRBD2 (5 bases). The ends were cut back, 4 bases at V and 2 bases at J, with 9 bases in the middle. The germline V gene has CDR1 SGHDT and CDR2 YYEEEE. The CDR3 length is 13 residues. CDR3 in DNA: TGTGCCAGCAGCGTCCGGGAACAAGAGACCCAGTACTTC. It encodes CASSVREQETQYF.